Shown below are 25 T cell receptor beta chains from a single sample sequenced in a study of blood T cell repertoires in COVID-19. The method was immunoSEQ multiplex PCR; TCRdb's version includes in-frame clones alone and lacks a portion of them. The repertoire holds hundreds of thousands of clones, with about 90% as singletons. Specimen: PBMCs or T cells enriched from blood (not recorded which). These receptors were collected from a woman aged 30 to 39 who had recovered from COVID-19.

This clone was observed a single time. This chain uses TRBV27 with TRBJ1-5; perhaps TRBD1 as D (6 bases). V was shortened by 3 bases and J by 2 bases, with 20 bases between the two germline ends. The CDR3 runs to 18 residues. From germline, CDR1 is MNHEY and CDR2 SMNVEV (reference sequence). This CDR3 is CASSFRGAGADRNQPQHF. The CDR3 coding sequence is TGTGCCAGCAGTTTTCGGGGCGCGGGGGCGGACCGCAATCAGCCCCAGCATTTT.

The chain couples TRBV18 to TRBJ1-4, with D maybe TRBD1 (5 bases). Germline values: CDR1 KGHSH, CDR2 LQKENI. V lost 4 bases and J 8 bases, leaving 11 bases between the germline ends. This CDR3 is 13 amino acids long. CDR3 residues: CASSRQGEEKLFF. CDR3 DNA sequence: TGTGCCAGCTCACGCCAGGGCGAAGAAAAACTGTTTTTT.

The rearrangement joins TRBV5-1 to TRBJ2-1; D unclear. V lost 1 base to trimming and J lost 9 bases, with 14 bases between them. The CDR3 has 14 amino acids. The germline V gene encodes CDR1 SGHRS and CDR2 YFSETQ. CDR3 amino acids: CASSLSLAAAEQFF. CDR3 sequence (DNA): TGCGCCAGCAGCTTGTCCCTTGCGGCGGCTGAGCAGTTCTTC. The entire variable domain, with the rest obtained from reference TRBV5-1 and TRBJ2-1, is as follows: KAGVTQTPRYLIKTRGQQVTLSCSPISGHRSVSWYQQTPGQGLQFLFEYFSETQRNKGNFPGRFSGRQFSNSRSEMNVSTLELGDSALYLCASSLSLAAAEQFFGPGTRLTVL.

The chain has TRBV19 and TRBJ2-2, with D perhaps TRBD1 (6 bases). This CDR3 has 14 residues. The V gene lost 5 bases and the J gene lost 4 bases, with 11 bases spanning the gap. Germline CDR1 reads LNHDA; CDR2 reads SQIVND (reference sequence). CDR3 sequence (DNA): TGTGCCAGTAGTCTGGGGGCAGTCACCGGGGAGCTGTTTTTT. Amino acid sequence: CASSLGAVTGELFF.

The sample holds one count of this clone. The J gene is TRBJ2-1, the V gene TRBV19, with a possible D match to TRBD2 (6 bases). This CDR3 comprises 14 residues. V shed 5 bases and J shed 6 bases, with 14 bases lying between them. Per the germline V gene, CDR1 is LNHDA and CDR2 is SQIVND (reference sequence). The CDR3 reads CASSRAGRSNEQFF. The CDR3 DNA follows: TGTGCCAGTAGTCGGGCGGGACGATCCAATGAGCAGTTCTTC.

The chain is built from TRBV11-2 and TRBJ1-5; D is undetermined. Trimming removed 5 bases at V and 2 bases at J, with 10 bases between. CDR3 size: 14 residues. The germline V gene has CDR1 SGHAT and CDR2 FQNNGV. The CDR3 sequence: CASSLLGGNQPQHF. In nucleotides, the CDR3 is TGTGCCAGCAGCCTTCTTGGAGGCAATCAGCCCCAGCATTTT.

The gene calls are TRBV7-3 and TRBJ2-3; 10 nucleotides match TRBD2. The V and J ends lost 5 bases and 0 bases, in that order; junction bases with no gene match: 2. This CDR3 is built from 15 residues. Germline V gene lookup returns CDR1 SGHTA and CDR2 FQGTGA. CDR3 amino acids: CASSETSGSTDTQYF. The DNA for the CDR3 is TGTGCCAGCAGCGAGACTAGCGGGAGCACAGATACGCAGTATTTT.

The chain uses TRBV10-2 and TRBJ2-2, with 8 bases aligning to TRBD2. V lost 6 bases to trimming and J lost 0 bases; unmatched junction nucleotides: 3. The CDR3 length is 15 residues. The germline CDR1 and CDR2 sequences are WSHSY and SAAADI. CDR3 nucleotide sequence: TGCGCCAGCAGGACACTAGCGGCGAACACCGGGGAGCTGTTTTTT. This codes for CASRTLAANTGELFF.

DNA for the CDR3: TGCAGTGCTGGTGGAGGCCTAGCAGGTACAGATACGCAGTATTTT. It yields the protein CSAGGGLAGTDTQYF. The rearrangement uses TRBV20-1 and TRBJ2-3, with D possibly matching TRBD2 (5 bases). Germline V gives CDR1 DFQATT, CDR2 SNEGSKA (reference sequence). The CDR3 has 15 residues. The ends were cut back, 5 bases at V and 3 bases at J, with 18 bases in the middle.

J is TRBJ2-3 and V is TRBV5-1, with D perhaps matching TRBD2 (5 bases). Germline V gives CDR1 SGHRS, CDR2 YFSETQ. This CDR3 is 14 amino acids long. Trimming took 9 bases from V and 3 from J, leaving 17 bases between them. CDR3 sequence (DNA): TGCGCCACCAAAATGGGGTCGGGGACAGATACGCAGTATTTT. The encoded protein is CATKMGSGTDTQYF.

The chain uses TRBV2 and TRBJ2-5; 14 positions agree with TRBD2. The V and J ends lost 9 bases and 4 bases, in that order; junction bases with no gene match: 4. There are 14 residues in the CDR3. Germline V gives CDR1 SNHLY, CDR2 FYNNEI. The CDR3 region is CASFGTSGGETQYF. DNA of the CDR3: TGTGCCAGTTTCGGGACTAGCGGGGGAGAGACCCAGTACTTC.

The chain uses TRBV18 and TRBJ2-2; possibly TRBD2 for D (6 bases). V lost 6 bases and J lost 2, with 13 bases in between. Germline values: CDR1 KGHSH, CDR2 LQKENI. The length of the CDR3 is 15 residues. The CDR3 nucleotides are TGTGCCAGCTCTTCGGGGGACTTAAACACCGGGGAGCTGTTTTTT. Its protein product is CASSSGDLNTGELFF.

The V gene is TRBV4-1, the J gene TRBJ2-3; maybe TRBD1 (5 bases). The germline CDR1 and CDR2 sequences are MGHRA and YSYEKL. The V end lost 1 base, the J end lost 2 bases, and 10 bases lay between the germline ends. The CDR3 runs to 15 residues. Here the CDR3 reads CASSQGQFNTDTQYF. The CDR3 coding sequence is TGCGCCAGCAGCCAAGGACAGTTCAACACAGATACGCAGTATTTT.

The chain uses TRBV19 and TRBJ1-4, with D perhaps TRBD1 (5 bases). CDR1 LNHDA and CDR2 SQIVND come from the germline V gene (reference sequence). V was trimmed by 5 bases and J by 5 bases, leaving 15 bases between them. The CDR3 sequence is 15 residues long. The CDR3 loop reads CASSALTAPNEKLFF. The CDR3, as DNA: TGTGCCAGTAGTGCGTTGACAGCCCCGAATGAAAAACTGTTTTTT.

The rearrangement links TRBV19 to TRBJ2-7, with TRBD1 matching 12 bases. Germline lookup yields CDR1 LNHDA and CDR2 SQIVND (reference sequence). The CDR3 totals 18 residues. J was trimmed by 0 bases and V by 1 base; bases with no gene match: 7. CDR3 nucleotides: TGTGCCAGTAGTATAGGGGGACAGGGGGCCCTCAGCTCCTACGAGCAGTACTTC. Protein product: CASSIGGQGALSSYEQYF.

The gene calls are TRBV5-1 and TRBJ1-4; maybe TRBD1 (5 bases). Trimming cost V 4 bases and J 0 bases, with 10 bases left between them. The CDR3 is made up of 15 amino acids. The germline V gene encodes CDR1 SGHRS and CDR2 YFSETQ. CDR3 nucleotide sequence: TGCGCCAGCAGCCCGGGGGTGTCAACTAATGAAAAACTGTTTTTT. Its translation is CASSPGVSTNEKLFF.

DNA for the CDR3: TGCAGTGCTACTGACCCCATCGTTAGCGGATTGAACACTGAAGCTTTCTTT. It translates to CSATDPIVSGLNTEAFF. This chain connects TRBV20-1 to TRBJ1-1, with D hard to call. Germline values: CDR1 DFQATT, CDR2 SNEGSKA (reference sequence). V was clipped by 4 bases and J by 0 bases, with 21 bases between them. CDR3 length: 17 residues.

CDR3: CASSLTSGGFIEQFF. In DNA, the CDR3 is TGTGCCAGCAGTTTGACTAGCGGGGGGTTTATTGAGCAGTTCTTC. The chain couples TRBV27 to TRBJ2-1, with 13 bases aligning to TRBD2. Germline assignment: CDR1 MNHEY and CDR2 SMNVEV (reference sequence). Trimming cost V 3 bases and J 9 bases; bases outside gene matches: 5. The CDR3 spans 15 residues.

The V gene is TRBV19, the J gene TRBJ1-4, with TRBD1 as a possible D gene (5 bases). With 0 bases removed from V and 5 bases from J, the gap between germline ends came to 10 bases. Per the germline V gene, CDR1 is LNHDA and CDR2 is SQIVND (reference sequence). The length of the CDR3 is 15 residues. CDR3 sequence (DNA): TGTGCCAGTAGTATAGAAGCCAGGGTAAATGAAAAACTGTTTTTT. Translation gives CASSIEARVNEKLFF.

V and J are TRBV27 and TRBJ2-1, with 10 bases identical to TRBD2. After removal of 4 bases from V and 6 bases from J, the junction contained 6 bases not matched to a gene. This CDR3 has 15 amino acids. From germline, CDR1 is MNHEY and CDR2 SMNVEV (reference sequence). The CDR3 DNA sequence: TGTGCCAGCAGTTCCCTAGCGGGGGCTACCAATGAGCAGTTCTTC. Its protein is CASSSLAGATNEQFF.

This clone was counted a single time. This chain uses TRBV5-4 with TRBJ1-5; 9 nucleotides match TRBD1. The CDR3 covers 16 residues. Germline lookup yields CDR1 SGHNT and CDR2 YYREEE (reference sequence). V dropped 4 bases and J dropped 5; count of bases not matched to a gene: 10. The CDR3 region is CASSQTGQGGDQPQHF. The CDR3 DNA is TGTGCCAGCAGCCAAACGGGACAGGGAGGGGATCAGCCCCAGCATTTT.

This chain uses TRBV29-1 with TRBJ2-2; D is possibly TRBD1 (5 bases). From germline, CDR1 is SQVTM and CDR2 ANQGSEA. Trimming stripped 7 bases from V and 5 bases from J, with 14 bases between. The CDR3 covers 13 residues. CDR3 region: CSARLGVTGELFF. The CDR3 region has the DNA TGCAGCGCCCGTTTAGGGGTTACCGGGGAGCTGTTTTTT.

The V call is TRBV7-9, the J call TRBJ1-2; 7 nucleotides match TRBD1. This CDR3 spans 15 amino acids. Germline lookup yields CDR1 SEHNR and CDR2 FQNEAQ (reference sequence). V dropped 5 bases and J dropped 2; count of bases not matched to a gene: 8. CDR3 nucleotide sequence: TGTGCCAGCAGCGTTTGGGACAGTTTAAACTATGGCTACACCTTC. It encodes CASSVWDSLNYGYTF. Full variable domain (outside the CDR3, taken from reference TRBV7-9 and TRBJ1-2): DTGVSQNPRHKITKRGQNVTFRCDPISEHNRLYWYRQTLGQGPEFLTYFQNEAQLEKSRLLSDRFSAERPKGSFSTLEIQRTEQGDSAMYLCASSVWDSLNYGYTFGSGTRLTVV.

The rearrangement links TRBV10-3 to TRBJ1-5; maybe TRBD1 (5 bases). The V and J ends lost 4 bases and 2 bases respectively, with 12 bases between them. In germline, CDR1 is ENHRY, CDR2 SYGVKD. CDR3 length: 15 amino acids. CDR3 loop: CAISGSQGGNQPQHF. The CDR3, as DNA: TGTGCCATCAGTGGATCTCAGGGTGGCAATCAGCCCCAGCATTTT.

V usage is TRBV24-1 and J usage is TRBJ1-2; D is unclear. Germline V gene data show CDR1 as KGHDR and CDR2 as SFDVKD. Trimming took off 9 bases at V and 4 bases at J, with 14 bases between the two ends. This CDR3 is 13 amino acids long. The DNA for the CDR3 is TGTGCCACCCAGAGAGAGGGCGGCTATGGCTACACCTTC. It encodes CATQREGGYGYTF.